The sequence of this T cell receptor (beta chain) was determined in a study of cytomegalovirus exposure and HLA in healthy donors. Study-wide context: HLA-typed donors were the source of 80 million to 90 million unique TCRs, which an early data release held. Study-level findings and limits: A later analysis revealed that TCR association rates differed between HLA loci, peaking at DRB1 and bottoming out at HLA-C.

V shed 1 base and J 5 bases; nucleotides not matched to a gene: 6. Germline CDR1 LNHDA, CDR2 SQIVND (reference sequence). The CDR3 is made up of 16 amino acids. The PCR was carried out with 60 Vbeta primers and 13 Jbeta primers. The method was immunoSEQ multiplex PCR; TCRdb's version includes in-frame clones alone and lacks a portion of them. Counted here are roughly 140,000 clones, around 70% occurring once; the ten biggest clones make up 1.5% to 2%. About this clone itself: Its antigen is still unknown.

The receptor was isolated from a woman between 25 and 40 years old in good health and CMV-seronegative. The sample comprised PBMCs. The chain couples TRBV19 to TRBJ1-5, with 9 positions matching TRBD1. CDR3 amino acids: CASSIVGQGPHQPQHF. In DNA, the CDR3 is TGTGCCAGTAGTATAGTGGGACAGGGACCCCATCAGCCCCAGCATTTT. The entire variable domain, with the rest obtained from reference TRBV19 and TRBJ1-5, is as follows: DGGITQSPKYLFRKEGQNVTLSCEQNLNHDAMYWYRQDPGQGLRLIYYSQIVNDFQKGDIAEGYSVSREKKESFPLTVTSAQKNPTAFYLCASSIVGQGPHQPQHFGDGTRLSIL.